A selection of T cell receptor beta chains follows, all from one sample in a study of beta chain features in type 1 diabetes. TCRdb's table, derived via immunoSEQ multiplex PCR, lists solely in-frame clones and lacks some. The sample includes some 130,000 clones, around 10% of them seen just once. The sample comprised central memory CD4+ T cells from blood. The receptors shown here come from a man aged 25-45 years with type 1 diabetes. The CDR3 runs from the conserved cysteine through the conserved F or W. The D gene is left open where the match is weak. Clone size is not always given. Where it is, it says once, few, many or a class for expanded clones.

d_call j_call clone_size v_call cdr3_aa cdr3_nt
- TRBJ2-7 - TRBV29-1 CSVTSGYEQYF TGCAGCGTAACCTCAGGGTACGAGCAGTACTTC
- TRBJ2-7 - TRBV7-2 CASSLNVRGREEQYF TGTGCCAGCAGCTTAAACGTCAGGGGTAGAGAGGAGCAGTACTTC
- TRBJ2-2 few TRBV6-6 CASSYTSSRELFF TGTGCCAGCAGTTATACTAGCAGCAGGGAGCTGTTTTTT
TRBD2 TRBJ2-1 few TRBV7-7 CASSNGASGGNEQFF TGTGCTAGCAGCAACGGAGCTAGCGGGGGAAATGAGCAGTTCTTC
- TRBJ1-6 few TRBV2 CASSSQGNSPLHF TGTGCCAGCAGTTCACAGGGTAATTCACCCCTCCACTTT
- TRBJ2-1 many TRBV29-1 CSVVGSSYNEQFF TGCAGCGTTGTGGGGAGCTCCTACAATGAGCAGTTCTTC
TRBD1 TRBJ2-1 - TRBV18 CASSPMGQTYNEQFF TGTGCCAGCTCACCCATGGGACAGACCTACAATGAGCAGTTCTTC
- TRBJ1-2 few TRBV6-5 CASSYRGSDYGYTF TGTGCCAGCAGTTACAGAGGGTCGGACTATGGCTACACCTTC
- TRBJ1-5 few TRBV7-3 CASSLMKGEPQHF TGTGCCAGCAGCTTAATGAAGGGAGAGCCCCAGCATTTT
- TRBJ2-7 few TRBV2 CASSEEMLVSYEQYF TGTGCCAGCAGTGAGGAAATGCTAGTCAGTTACGAGCAGTACTTC
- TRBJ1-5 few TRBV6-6 CASSRGDERPQHF TGTGCCAGCTCTAGGGGCGACGAACGGCCCCAGCATTTT
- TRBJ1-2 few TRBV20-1 CSARQNYGYTF TGCAGTGCTCGACAGAACTATGGCTACACCTTC
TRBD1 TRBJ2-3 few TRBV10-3 CAIRTGQGNSTDTQYF TGTGCCATCCGTACGGGACAGGGTAATTCCACAGATACGCAGTATTTT
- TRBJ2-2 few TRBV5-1 CASSLAGGLVGELFF TGCGCCAGCAGCTTGGCTGGAGGGTTGGTCGGGGAGCTGTTTTTT
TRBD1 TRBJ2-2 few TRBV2 CATQGAGTGELFF TGTGCCACCCAGGGGGCGGGGACCGGGGAGCTGTTTTTT
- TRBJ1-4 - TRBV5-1 CASKITGQTNEKLFF TGCGCCAGCAAGATTACAGGACAAACTAATGAAAAACTGTTTTTT
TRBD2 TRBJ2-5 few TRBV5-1 CASSSGGAQETQYF TGCGCCAGCAGTAGCGGGGGAGCACAAGAGACCCAGTACTTC